A single sample gave rise to the 12 T cell receptor beta chains below, sequenced in a study of regulatory T cells in long-lasting Graves disease (dated by TCRdb to the early 2020s). The library came from multiplex PCR. Sequenced using an Illumina HiSeq 4000. To build TCR beta libraries, CDR3 regions were amplified by Arm-PCR using iRepertoire HTBI primers. TCRdb cleaned the public reads at Q25 with fastp, built clones with MiXCR and kept in-frame beta chains. Rows with a matching CDR3 protein are joined into one entry that keeps the most common DNA and genes. A total of about 300,000 distinct CDR3 sequences appear in this sample, approximately 20% of them only once. The ten largest account for about 36% of the sample. In the paper's terms, the time point label means: newly diagnosed GD, antithyroid drugs for less than 3 months. For both TCR sequencing and RNA sequencing, RNA was extracted from PBMCs using TRIzol.

Sequencing was performed on peripheral blood mononuclear cells (PBMCs), taken at new diagnosis, from a patient treated with antithyroid drugs. All receptors derive from a female donor with Graves disease.

This clonotype occurred many times. V usage is TRBV13 and J usage is TRBJ2-7; maybe TRBD2 (6 bases). Looked up from germline, CDR1 is PRHDT and CDR2 is FYEKMQ (reference sequence). The CDR3 is 13 amino acids. V lost 5 bases and J 2 bases, leaving 10 bases between the germline ends. CDR3 loop: CASSRGSTYEQYF. The CDR3 region has the DNA TGTGCCAGCAGCCGGGGGTCAACCTACGAGCAGTACTTC.

In its sample, this clonotype was seen many times. The V call is TRBV12-3 or TRBV12-4, the J call TRBJ2-2, with 7 bases aligning to TRBD2. The CDR3 has 17 residues. J lost 4 bases, V lost 1 base, and 9 bases had no gene match. CDR3 amino acids: CASSLGRLAGSTGELFF. CDR3 nucleotide sequence: TGTGCCAGCAGTTTAGGACGACTAGCCGGGTCCACCGGGGAGCTGTTTTTT.

The sample holds many counts of this clonotype. The chain is built from TRBV6-1 and TRBJ1-2; no reliable D call. CDR1 MNHNS and CDR2 SASEGT come from the germline V gene. The CDR3 is 15 residues long. V was trimmed by 6 bases and J by 0 bases, leaving 14 bases between them. The CDR3 reads CASRSPLGANYGYTF. The CDR3 nucleotides are TGTGCCAGCAGATCCCCCCTGGGAGCTAACTATGGCTACACCTTC.

This clonotype was seen at least ten times. The junction departs from germline at one end; a sequencing error may be responsible. V and J are TRBV5-1 and TRBJ2-3; D may be TRBD2 (5 bases). Germline V gene data show CDR1 as SGHRS and CDR2 as YFSETQ. The CDR3 consists of 16 residues. The CDR3 protein is CASSPLGPSGTDTQYF. Written as DNA, the CDR3 is TGTGCCAGCAGCCCACTAGGGCCCTCCGGGACAGATACGCAGTATTTT. The variable domain in full, completed from reference TRBV5-1 and TRBJ2-3, reads KAGVTQTPRYLIKTRGQQVTLSCSPISGHRSVSWYQQTPGQGLQFLFEYFSETQRNKGNFPGRFSGRQFSNSRSEMNVSTLELGDSALYLCASSPLGPSGTDTQYFGPGTRLTVL.

Concerning this clonotype itself: This likely reflects a read error, since a far larger clone is one base away. This chain uses TRBV12-3 or TRBV12-4 with TRBJ1-6; a weak D match, TRBD1 (6 bases). CDR3 length: 17 residues. CDR3 amino acids: CASSGQTGGLFNSPPHF. The CDR3 nucleotides are TGTGCCAGCAGTGGACAGACGGGGGGGCTTTTTAATTCACCCCCCCACTTT.

The chain carries TRBV6-9 and TRBJ2-5, with TRBD2 matching over 16 bases. Unmatched junction bases numbered 9, after V lost 4 bases and J lost 4 bases. The CDR3 length is 18 residues. Germline V gene sequence: CDR1 MNHGY, CDR2 SVAAGI. CDR3 protein: CASSSAGLAGGGRETQYF. DNA of the CDR3: TGTGCCAGCAGTTCCGCGGGACTAGCGGGAGGGGGTAGAGAGACCCAGTACTTC.

This clonotype was recorded many times. The rearrangement uses TRBV7-9 and TRBJ2-1; 7 nucleotides agree with TRBD1. This CDR3 is built from 12 residues. Germline CDR1 and CDR2: SEHNR and FQNEAQ (reference sequence). J was trimmed by 16 bases and V by 5 bases; bases with no gene match: 11. Here the CDR3 reads CASSIDRDSLFF. In nucleotides, the CDR3 is TGTGCCAGCAGCATTGATCGGGACAGTTTATTCTTC.

Ten or more counts support this clonotype. This chain joins TRBV28 and TRBJ1-1; D not resolved. This CDR3 has 12 residues. Trimming took off 6 bases at V and 7 bases at J, with 12 bases between the two ends. Germline-derived CDR1 and CDR2 are MDHEN and SYDVKM. The CDR3: CASSLQRDEAFF. The DNA for the CDR3 is TGTGCCAGCAGCCTACAGAGGGATGAAGCTTTCTTT.

The sample holds many counts of this clonotype. This chain uses TRBV12-5 with TRBJ1-4; D is possibly TRBD1 (6 bases). This CDR3 has 16 residues. CDR1 and CDR2 (germline): LGHNT, FRNRAP. Between the trimmed V and J ends, which lost 6 bases and 8 bases, there was a span of 22 bases. This CDR3 is CASGEGVSVRREKLFF. The CDR3 nucleotides read TGTGCTAGTGGCGAGGGGGTCTCAGTACGGAGGGAAAAACTGTTTTTT. Together with reference TRBV12-5 and TRBJ1-4, the CDR3 gives the full variable domain: DARVTQTPRHKVTEMGQEVTMRCQPILGHNTVFWYRQTMMQGLELLAYFRNRAPLDDSGMPKDRFSAEMPDATLATLKIQPSEPRDSAVYFCASGEGVSVRREKLFFGSGTQLSVL.

The table lists this clonotype with a few counts. J is TRBJ2-1 and V is TRBV19; the D gene is possibly TRBD2 (6 bases). The CDR3 spans 15 residues. The V end was cut by 8 bases, the J end by 0 bases, with 14 bases between. Looked up from germline, CDR1 is LNHDA and CDR2 is SQIVND (reference sequence). This CDR3 reads CASRIGTDSYNEQFF. The CDR3 DNA follows: TGTGCCAGTCGGATCGGGACTGACTCCTACAATGAGCAGTTCTTC. The full variable domain, rest sourced from reference TRBV19 and TRBJ2-1, is DGGITQSPKYLFRKEGQNVTLSCEQNLNHDAMYWYRQDPGQGLRLIYYSQIVNDFQKGDIAEGYSVSREKKESFPLTVTSAQKNPTAFYLCASRIGTDSYNEQFFGPGTRLTVL.

As regards this clonotype: Being one base from a much bigger clone, this may be a read error. This sequence joins TRBV7-6 and TRBJ2-3, with D uncertain. In germline, CDR1 is SGHVS, CDR2 FNYEAQ. The CDR3 runs 15 residues. The V and J ends lost 5 bases and 4 bases respectively, with 16 bases between them. The CDR3 sequence: CASSPASHGPDTQYF. CDR3 nucleotide sequence: TGTGCCAGCAGCCCAGCATCACATGGTCCAGATACGCAGTATTTT.

This clonotype was recorded many times. The rearrangement joins TRBV11-3 to TRBJ2-1; a possible D gene is TRBD2 (6 bases). V was shortened by 3 bases and J by 7 bases, with 16 bases between the two germline ends. The germline gives CDR1 SGHNT, CDR2 YENEEA. The CDR3 is made up of 15 amino acids. The CDR3 reads CASSLAPGLTNEQFF. The CDR3 DNA is TGTGCCAGCAGCTTGGCACCGGGACTGACTAATGAGCAGTTCTTC.